These 25 T cell receptor beta chains share one sample of origin, sequenced in a study of OX40 agonist ivuxolimab in advanced cancers. This table comes from immunoSEQ multiplex PCR, and its TCRdb copy is limited to in-frame clones, with some not included. This sample carries approximately 70,000 clones, roughly 80% of them seen once, and the ten largest clones take around 6.7%. The sequencing used CD4+ or CD8+ T cells sorted from blood, collected in a trial of the OX40 agonist ivuxolimab. The receptors come from an adult with an advanced solid tumor such as melanoma, head and neck, liver or kidney cancer.

This clone came up once. This rearrangement joins TRBV5-4 to TRBJ1-4; 9 bases agree with TRBD1. The CDR3 runs to 14 residues. Germline-derived CDR1 and CDR2 are SGHNT and YYREEE (reference sequence). V dropped 4 bases and J dropped 6; count of bases not matched to a gene: 4. Written as DNA, the CDR3 is TGTGCCAGCAGCGTGACAGGGGGAGATGAAAAACTGTTTTTT. Translating it yields CASSVTGGDEKLFF.

The V and J genes are TRBV28 and TRBJ1-5; tentatively, D is TRBD1 (6 bases). V shed 5 bases and J shed 1 base, with 18 bases lying between them. Germline-derived CDR1 and CDR2 are MDHEN and SYDVKM. The CDR3 loop spans 17 amino acids. DNA of the CDR3: TGTGCCAGCAGTCCAGAACGGGGGGCGGGAAGCAATCAGCCCCAGCATTTT. This gives the protein CASSPERGAGSNQPQHF.

The CDR3 protein is CASSTRDTSQETQYF. In DNA form, the CDR3 reads TGTGCCAGCAGTACGCGCGACACTTCCCAAGAGACCCAGTACTTC. This chain connects TRBV28 to TRBJ2-5; D uncertain. Trimming removed 5 bases at V and 1 base at J, with 14 bases between. In germline, CDR1 is MDHEN, CDR2 SYDVKM. The CDR3 covers 15 residues.

The rearrangement uses TRBV19 and TRBJ1-1; no definite D call. CDR1 and CDR2 from the germline V gene are LNHDA and SQIVND (reference sequence). The CDR3 loop spans 12 amino acids. V was trimmed by 1 base and J by 6 bases, leaving 6 bases between them. CDR3 nucleotides: TGTGCCAGTAGTATAGTATCCTCTGAAGCTTTCTTT. It encodes CASSIVSSEAFF.

The count of this clone is one. This chain joins TRBV29-1 and TRBJ2-7; possible D gene TRBD1, 5 bases. From germline, CDR1 is SQVTM and CDR2 ANQGSEA. Trimming took 3 bases from V and 3 from J, leaving 9 bases between them. The CDR3 is 12 amino acids. For the CDR3, the DNA is TGCAGCGTTGAGTCAGGGAACTACGAGCAGTACTTC. It encodes CSVESGNYEQYF.

This chain links TRBV5-4 with TRBJ2-6; perhaps D is TRBD1 or TRBD2 (5 bases each). V lost 0 bases and J lost 4, with 8 bases in between. CDR1 is SGHNT, CDR2 YYREEE, per germline (reference sequence). The CDR3 spans 15 residues. CDR3 protein: CASSLGGSGANVLTF. The CDR3 region has the DNA TGTGCCAGCAGCTTGGGGGGGTCCGGGGCCAACGTCCTGACTTTC.

The genes are TRBV5-1 and TRBJ1-1; unclear D gene. The V end was cut by 4 bases, the J end by 3 bases, with 16 bases between. This CDR3 comprises 15 residues. The germline V gene has CDR1 SGHRS and CDR2 YFSETQ. In DNA, the CDR3 is TGCGCCAGCAGCCCAACCCAAGGGTTGGACACTGAAGCTTTCTTT. This gives the protein CASSPTQGLDTEAFF.

This chain uses TRBV19 with TRBJ2-2, with D tentatively TRBD1 (6 bases). CDR1 LNHDA and CDR2 SQIVND come from the germline V gene (reference sequence). The V and J ends lost 11 bases and 6 bases respectively, with 13 bases between them. This CDR3 spans 12 amino acids. In DNA, the CDR3 is TGTGCCGTACAACCAGGGGCCGGGGAGCTGTTTTTT. Amino acid sequence: CAVQPGAGELFF.

This chain uses TRBV27 with TRBJ1-2; 9 bases are a match to TRBD1. V lost 3 bases to trimming and J lost 4 bases; unmatched junction nucleotides: 3. In germline, CDR1 is MNHEY, CDR2 SMNVEV (reference sequence). The length of the CDR3 is 14 residues. Written as DNA, the CDR3 is TGTGCCAGCAGTTTGGGACAGGGACCCTATGGCTACACCTTC. Translated, it gives CASSLGQGPYGYTF.

The V and J genes are TRBV2 and TRBJ2-3; maybe TRBD1 (5 bases). The germline gives CDR1 SNHLY, CDR2 FYNNEI. The length of the CDR3 is 14 residues. With 1 base removed from V and 5 bases from J, the gap between germline ends came to 10 bases. The CDR3, as DNA: TGTGCCAGCAGTGAAGGAGGAACAGGAGATACGCAGTATTTT. Amino acids: CASSEGGTGDTQYF.

The chain joins TRBV19 to TRBJ2-6; TRBD2 matches 15 bases. The CDR3 length is 19 residues. The V gene end was trimmed by 10 bases and the J gene end by 4 bases; junction bases not matched to a gene: 14. The germline V gene has CDR1 LNHDA and CDR2 SQIVND (reference sequence). The CDR3 coding sequence is TGTGCCACCCTGCCGGGACTAGCGGGGGGACCCGGGGGGGCCAACGTCCTGACTTTC. It is translated as CATLPGLAGGPGGANVLTF.

The rearrangement joins TRBV19 to TRBJ1-2, with TRBD1 matching 9 bases. This CDR3 comprises 15 residues. The germline V gene encodes CDR1 LNHDA and CDR2 SQIVND (reference sequence). V shed 7 bases and J 4 bases; nucleotides not matched to a gene: 10. The CDR3 region has the DNA TGTGCCAGTACCATGGGGACAGGGCTCAGCTATGGCTACACCTTC. This sequence encodes CASTMGTGLSYGYTF.

A few counts support this clone. V and J are TRBV5-6 and TRBJ2-1, with 7 bases lining up with TRBD2. Germline values: CDR1 SGHDT, CDR2 YYEEEE. J gave up 8 bases and V 4 bases, and 12 bases lay outside the gene matches. The CDR3 totals 15 residues. The CDR3 reads CASSVIGAGTDEQFF. CDR3 in DNA: TGTGCCAGCAGCGTAATCGGAGCGGGAACGGATGAGCAGTTCTTC.

The V and J genes are TRBV7-9 and TRBJ2-7, with D possibly TRBD1 on 6 matching bases. The CDR3 has 16 residues. Germline V gives CDR1 SEHNR, CDR2 FQNEAQ (reference sequence). V lost 4 bases, J lost 1 base, and 17 bases lay in between. The CDR3 region has the DNA TGTGCCAGCAGCTCCGTATATGGGGACAAATCCTACGAGCAGTACTTC. As protein: CASSSVYGDKSYEQYF. The whole variable domain, remainder taken from reference TRBV7-9 and TRBJ2-7, is DTGVSQNPRHKITKRGQNVTFRCDPISEHNRLYWYRQTLGQGPEFLTYFQNEAQLEKSRLLSDRFSAERPKGSFSTLEIQRTEQGDSAMYLCASSSVYGDKSYEQYFGPGTRLTVT.

This sequence joins TRBV19 and TRBJ2-7, with 8 bases matching TRBD1. The length of the CDR3 is 14 residues. CDR1 is LNHDA, CDR2 SQIVND, per germline (reference sequence). J was trimmed by 1 base and V by 4 bases; bases with no gene match: 3. CDR3: CASSRRDRSYEQYF. The CDR3 bases are TGTGCCAGTAGTAGGCGGGACAGGTCCTACGAGCAGTACTTC.

V gene TRBV6-1 combines with J gene TRBJ2-2; no reliable D call. The CDR3 loop spans 14 amino acids. Germline loops: CDR1 MNHNS, CDR2 SASEGT. The V end lost 7 bases, the J end lost 5 bases, and 14 bases lay between the germline ends. In DNA, the CDR3 is TGTGCCAGCAAAAGACAACGATGGACCGGGGAGCTGTTTTTT. It specifies CASKRQRWTGELFF.

V is TRBV4-3 and J is TRBJ1-5; the D gene is possibly TRBD1 (6 bases). The V end was cut by 0 bases, the J end by 6 bases, with 12 bases between. Germline V CDR1 and CDR2: LGHNA, YSLEER. This CDR3 has 15 amino acids. The CDR3: CASSQDTQGPQPQHF. The CDR3 nucleotides read TGCGCCAGCAGCCAAGATACCCAGGGGCCTCAGCCCCAGCATTTT.

The V call is TRBV9, the J call TRBJ1-6; the D gene is possibly TRBD1 (6 bases). CDR1 SGDLS and CDR2 YYNGEE come from the germline V gene. Trimming removed 2 bases at V and 7 bases at J, with 13 bases between. CDR3 length equals 15 residues. Here the CDR3 DNA reads TGTGCCAGCAGCGTGGGAGGGGGTTTAAATTCACCCCTCCACTTT. Translated, it gives CASSVGGGLNSPLHF.

The J gene is TRBJ2-7, the V gene TRBV18; 8 nucleotides align to TRBD1. V lost 2 bases and J lost 5; bases outside the gene matches: 5. This CDR3 has 14 residues. Germline lookup yields CDR1 KGHSH and CDR2 LQKENI. The CDR3 sequence: CASSPTQGDHEQYV. CDR3 DNA sequence: TGTGCCAGCTCACCAACACAGGGGGACCACGAGCAGTACGTC.

This clone was counted a few times. CDR3 in amino acids: CASSYSSTGTGELFF. As DNA, the CDR3 is TGTGCCAGCAGTTACTCGTCGACAGGCACCGGGGAGCTGTTTTTT. This chain connects TRBV6-5 to TRBJ2-2; weak D call: TRBD1 (6 bases). The CDR3 sequence is 15 residues long. Germline V lookup: CDR1 MNHEY, CDR2 SVGAGI. The ends were cut back, 0 bases at V and 4 bases at J, with 9 bases in the middle.

The V and J genes are TRBV7-8 and TRBJ1-1, with 8 bases matching TRBD1. Germline V gene lookup returns CDR1 SGHVS and CDR2 FQNEAQ. V lost 5 bases and J lost 5; bases outside the gene matches: 1. This CDR3 is built from 12 residues. CDR3 sequence reads: CASSRQGTEAFF. The CDR3 nucleotides read TGTGCCAGCAGCCGACAGGGGACTGAAGCTTTCTTT. The whole variable domain, filled in from reference TRBV7-8 and TRBJ1-1, reads GAGVSQSPRYKVAKRGQDVALRCDPISGHVSLFWYQQALGQGPEFLTYFQNEAQLDKSGLPSDRFFAERPEGSVSTLKIQRTQQEDSAVYLCASSRQGTEAFFGQGTRLTVV.

The genes are TRBV7-9 and TRBJ1-2, with TRBD1 matching 10 bases. V trimming: 5 bases; J trimming: 8 bases; junction bases outside the gene matches: 5. Germline loops: CDR1 SEHNR, CDR2 FQNEAQ (reference sequence). This CDR3 comprises 13 residues. The CDR3 coding sequence is TGTGCCAGCAGCCGACAGGGGGCGAGCGGCTACACCTTC. Protein product: CASSRQGASGYTF. Full variable domain (outside the CDR3, taken from reference TRBV7-9 and TRBJ1-2): DTGVSQNPRHKITKRGQNVTFRCDPISEHNRLYWYRQTLGQGPEFLTYFQNEAQLEKSRLLSDRFSAERPKGSFSTLEIQRTEQGDSAMYLCASSRQGASGYTFGSGTRLTVV.

V is TRBV7-6 and J is TRBJ2-7; D is perhaps TRBD1 or TRBD2 (5 bases each). The germline V and J ends were trimmed by 5 bases and 4 bases, with 12 bases remaining between them. The CDR3 sequence is 13 residues long. CDR1 is SGHVS, CDR2 FNYEAQ, per germline. The CDR3: CASSDRGGYEQYF. The CDR3 nucleotides are TGTGCCAGCAGCGACCGGGGCGGGTACGAGCAGTACTTC.

J is TRBJ2-2 and V is TRBV7-9, with TRBD1 matching over 9 bases. The germline CDR1 and CDR2 sequences are SEHNR and FQNEAQ (reference sequence). Trimming at V came to 7 bases and at J to 3 bases, leaving 3 bases not matched to a gene. The CDR3 has 14 amino acids. The CDR3 region is CASNDRGDTGELFF. CDR3 DNA: TGTGCCAGCAACGACAGGGGGGACACCGGGGAGCTGTTTTTT.

This clone was seen more than once but under ten times. V is TRBV28 and J is TRBJ1-6; no clear D. Per the germline V gene, CDR1 is MDHEN and CDR2 is SYDVKM. CDR3 size: 16 residues. V lost 3 bases and J 5 bases, leaving 14 bases between the germline ends. The CDR3 coding sequence is TGTGCCAGCAGTTTCCCCAGGCAATTACATAATTCACCCCTCCACTTT. This codes for CASSFPRQLHNSPLHF. Full variable domain (remainder filled in from reference TRBV28 and TRBJ1-6): DVKVTQSSRYLVKRTGEKVFLECVQDMDHENMFWYRQDPGLGLRLIYFSYDVKMKEKGDIPEGYSVSREKKERFSLILESASTNQTSMYLCASSFPRQLHNSPLHFGNGTRLTVT.